This T cell receptor (beta chain) was retrieved from a study of blood T cell repertoires in COVID-19. Across the study: Samples of COVID-19 (acute and convalescent) were obtained from the United States, Italy and Spain.

The CDR3 runs 11 residues. CDR1 is DFQATT, CDR2 SNEGSKA, per germline (reference sequence). With 6 bases removed from V and 5 bases from J, the gap between germline ends came to 10 bases. Clones were sequenced by immunoSEQ multiplex PCR, and TCRdb holds only the in-frame ones, with some missing. Seen here are about 94,000 clones, 80% observed once, and the top ten hold around 20%. There are a few counts of this clone. The V call is TRBV20-1, the J call TRBJ2-5; tentatively, D is TRBD1 (5 bases). The sequenced sample was peripheral blood. The sequence was collected from a human donor in a cohort sampled during active COVID-19. The CDR3: CSASGLETQYF. CDR3 bases: TGCAGTGCGTCAGGGCTGGAGACCCAGTACTTC.